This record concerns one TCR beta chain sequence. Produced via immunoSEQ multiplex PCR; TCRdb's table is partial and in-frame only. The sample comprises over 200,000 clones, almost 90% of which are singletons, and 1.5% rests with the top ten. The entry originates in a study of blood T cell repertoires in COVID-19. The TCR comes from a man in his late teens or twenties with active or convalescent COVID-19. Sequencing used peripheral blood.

The CDR3 nucleotides read TGCGCCAGCAGTGAGAGGGGGACAGGGGCCGAGGAACAAATCAACTATGGCTACACCTTC. Its protein product is CASSERGTGAEEQINYGYTF. V and J are TRBV10-1 and TRBJ1-2, with 10 bases identical to TRBD1. Trimming took 2 bases from V and 2 from J; bases not matched to a gene: 17. This CDR3 has 20 residues. From germline, CDR1 is WNHNN and CDR2 SYGVQD (reference sequence).